Following are 28 T cell receptor beta chains from one sample sequenced in a study of blood T cell repertoires in COVID-19. Generated by immunoSEQ multiplex PCR, the TCRdb table keeps only in-frame clones and is missing some. The sample lists 95,000 to 150,000 clones; roughly 85% were seen once. Sequencing was carried out using peripheral blood. These receptors were collected from a man at least 80 years old with active or convalescent COVID-19.

The chain combines TRBV10-3 with TRBJ2-1; 8 nucleotides match TRBD2. V lost 10 bases to trimming and J lost 4 bases; unmatched junction nucleotides: 6. The CDR3 totals 13 residues. CDR1 is ENHRY and CDR2 is SYGVKD in the germline V gene. CDR3 sequence: CATTVAGYNEQFF. As DNA, the CDR3 is TGTGCCACCACCGTAGCGGGGTACAATGAGCAGTTCTTC.

The chain recombines TRBV5-1 with TRBJ2-1; the match to TRBD1 covers 7 bases. J gave up 12 bases and V 0 bases, and 6 bases lay outside the gene matches. The CDR3 contains 13 residues. Germline assignment: CDR1 SGHRS and CDR2 YFSETQ. The CDR3 DNA follows: TGCGCCAGCAGCTTGGGACAGGGAAGTGGGCAGTTCTTC. Amino acid sequence: CASSLGQGSGQFF.

CDR3 amino acids: CASSPQASGIGGETQYF. The CDR3 DNA follows: TGTGCCAGCAGCCCACAGGCTAGCGGGATTGGGGGAGAGACCCAGTACTTC. The chain has TRBV7-2 and TRBJ2-5; 9 nucleotides line up with TRBD2. The CDR3 runs 17 residues. CDR1 and CDR2 from the germline V gene are SGHTA and FQGNSA. The junction had 14 bases not matched to a gene; V was cut back by 5 bases and J by 4 bases. The complete variable domain, with remaining parts taken from reference TRBV7-2 and TRBJ2-5, reads GAGVSQSPSNKVTEKGKDVELRCDPISGHTALYWYRQSLGQGLEFLIYFQGNSAPDKSGLPSDRFSAERTGGSVSTLTIQRTQQEDSAVYLCASSPQASGIGGETQYFGPGTRLLVL.

The chain combines TRBV6-5 with TRBJ1-2, with 7 bases identical to TRBD1. Germline V CDR1 and CDR2: MNHEY, SVGAGI. This CDR3 has 15 amino acids. Unmatched junction bases numbered 6, after V lost 0 bases and J lost 5 bases. Here the CDR3 DNA reads TGTGCCAGCAGTTACTCGGGGACAGAGCTTTATGGCTACACCTTC. Its protein is CASSYSGTELYGYTF.

The chain carries TRBV24-1 and TRBJ1-4; possible D gene TRBD1, 6 bases. Germline V gene data show CDR1 as KGHDR and CDR2 as SFDVKD. Deletions cut 4 bases from V and 8 bases from J, with 16 bases between. This CDR3 has 15 residues. CDR3 nucleotides: TGTGCCACCAGTGACCCCAACTCCGGGACAGAAAAACTGTTTTTT. The encoded protein is CATSDPNSGTEKLFF.

V and J are TRBV5-4 and TRBJ2-5; 7 bases line up with TRBD1. CDR1 and CDR2 from the germline V gene are SGHNT and YYREEE (reference sequence). V lost 2 bases and J lost 5; bases outside the gene matches: 3. The CDR3 runs to 13 residues. The CDR3 coding sequence is TGTGCCAGCAGCTTACGGGGACAGGAGACCCAGTACTTC. Its protein is CASSLRGQETQYF.

The chain joins TRBV4-2 to TRBJ2-5, with 14 bases identical to TRBD2. Trimming cost V 0 bases and J 5 bases; bases outside gene matches: 8. This CDR3 has 18 amino acids. CDR1 is LGHNA and CDR2 is YNFKEQ in the germline V gene. CDR3 sequence: CASSQEGGLAGGRETQYF. The CDR3 DNA is TGTGCCAGCAGCCAAGAGGGAGGACTAGCGGGAGGTCGGGAGACCCAGTACTTC.

The V gene is TRBV7-3, the J gene TRBJ1-4; D gene unclear. The V gene's germline CDR1 is SGHTA and CDR2 FQGTGA. The V and J ends lost 5 bases and 7 bases respectively, with 11 bases between them. The CDR3 is made up of 13 amino acids. CDR3 nucleotides: TGTGCCAGCAGCGCGGGCTCGGGTGAAAAACTGTTTTTT. Its translation is CASSAGSGEKLFF. The full variable domain, rest sourced from reference TRBV7-3 and TRBJ1-4, is GAGVSQTPSNKVTEKGKYVELRCDPISGHTALYWYRQSLGQGPEFLIYFQGTGAADDSGLPNDRFFAVRPEGSVSTLKIQRTERGDSAVYLCASSAGSGEKLFFGSGTQLSVL.

CDR3 region: CASSLGQGLYNEQFF. The CDR3 DNA follows: TGTGCCAGCAGCTTGGGGCAGGGCCTGTACAATGAGCAGTTCTTC. The rearrangement joins TRBV5-6 to TRBJ2-1, with a possible D match to TRBD1 (5 bases). This CDR3 contains 15 residues. CDR1 and CDR2 from the germline V gene are SGHDT and YYEEEE. V gave up 0 bases and J gave up 4 bases, with 11 bases separating them.

The chain joins TRBV3-1 (or the pseudogene TRBV3-2) to TRBJ1-2, with 8 nucleotides matching TRBD1. The V gene's germline CDR1 is LGHDT and CDR2 YNNKEL (reference sequence). CDR3 length equals 15 residues. V was clipped by 0 bases and J by 4 bases; unmatched bases: 4. This CDR3 is CASSQEVGTGYGYTF. DNA of the CDR3: TGTGCCAGCAGCCAAGAGGTGGGGACAGGCTATGGCTACACCTTC.

The chain links TRBV4-3 to TRBJ1-3; D is perhaps TRBD1 (6 bases). There are 15 residues in the CDR3. V lost 4 bases to trimming and J lost 8 bases, with 18 bases between them. Germline V lookup: CDR1 LGHNA, CDR2 YSLEER. The CDR3 nucleotides are TGCGCCAGCAGCCCCCGGGCAATCCAGGGGCACACCATATATTTT. Translated, it gives CASSPRAIQGHTIYF.

This chain links TRBV28 with TRBJ1-2; D ambiguous. V lost 3 bases and J 4 bases, leaving 9 bases between the germline ends. The CDR3 has 13 residues. From germline, CDR1 is MDHEN and CDR2 SYDVKM. For the CDR3, the DNA is TGTGCCAGCAGTTTCAGAGGGCTCTATGGCTACACCTTC. Translated: CASSFRGLYGYTF.

This chain joins TRBV28 and TRBJ2-7; TRBD2 matches at 7 bases. J lost 5 bases, V lost 1 base, and 5 bases had no gene match. From germline, CDR1 is MDHEN and CDR2 SYDVKM. This CDR3 comprises 14 residues. The CDR3 here is CASSLSRTRNEQYF. The CDR3 region has the DNA TGTGCCAGCAGTTTATCTCGGACTAGGAACGAGCAGTACTTC.

This chain joins TRBV18 and TRBJ1-4; TRBD1 aligns across 7 bases. Per the germline V gene, CDR1 is KGHSH and CDR2 is LQKENI. After removal of 3 bases from V and 5 bases from J, the junction contained 6 bases not matched to a gene. The CDR3 sequence is 15 residues long. CDR3 coding DNA: TGTGCCAGCTCACCCCCTCAGGGGGGCAATGAAAAACTGTTTTTT. This encodes CASSPPQGGNEKLFF. The full variable domain, completed using reference TRBV18 and TRBJ1-4, is NAGVMQNPRHLVRRRGQEARLRCSPMKGHSHVYWYRQLPEEGLKFMVYLQKENIIDESGMPKERFSAEFPKEGPSILRIQQVVRGDSAAYFCASSPPQGGNEKLFFGSGTQLSVL.

The rearrangement joins TRBV30 to TRBJ2-3; D gene unclear. CDR3 length: 12 amino acids. CDR1 and CDR2 from the germline V gene are GTSNPN and SVGIG (reference sequence). V lost 2 bases and J 8 bases, leaving 11 bases between the germline ends. The CDR3 DNA reads TGTGCCTGGAGTCCCATGACTGGTACGCAGTATTTT. This gives the protein CAWSPMTGTQYF.

The rearrangement links TRBV3-1 (or the pseudogene TRBV3-2) to TRBJ2-5; a weak D match, TRBD2 (6 bases). V was clipped by 2 bases and J by 4 bases, with 14 bases between them. The V gene's germline CDR1 is LGHDT and CDR2 YNNKEL (reference sequence). This CDR3 contains 15 residues. CDR3 DNA sequence: TGTGCCAGCAGCCAATATCTCGGAGGGAGAGAGACCCAGTACTTC. Translated: CASSQYLGGRETQYF.

This chain connects TRBV7-9 to TRBJ1-3; possible D gene TRBD1, 6 bases. CDR1 is SEHNR and CDR2 is FQNEAQ in the germline V gene (reference sequence). Trimming left V 5 bases short and J 0 bases short, with 11 bases between. The CDR3 is 15 amino acids. In DNA form, the CDR3 reads TGTGCCAGCAGCGGGACATTCCTCTCTGGAAACACCATATATTTT. Encoded protein: CASSGTFLSGNTIYF.

This clone occurred once. V gene TRBV4-2 combines with J gene TRBJ1-2; D is possibly TRBD1 (6 bases). Germline-derived CDR1 and CDR2 are LGHNA and YNFKEQ. The CDR3 has 15 residues. Trimming took 0 bases from V and 4 from J, leaving 12 bases between them. The CDR3 region is CASSQDRQGSYGYTF. CDR3 DNA sequence: TGTGCCAGCAGCCAAGATCGGCAGGGGAGCTATGGCTACACCTTC.

V is TRBV7-2 and J is TRBJ2-7, with D perhaps matching TRBD1 (6 bases). This CDR3 is 15 amino acids long. V was shortened by 2 bases and J by 1 base, with 12 bases between the two germline ends. Germline V gives CDR1 SGHTA, CDR2 FQGNSA. Here the CDR3 DNA reads TGTGCCAGCAGCTTACAGGGACATGCTTCCTACGAGCAGTACTTC. Its protein is CASSLQGHASYEQYF.

The rearrangement uses TRBV6-4 and TRBJ2-1; 7 nucleotides match TRBD2. Germline V gene sequence: CDR1 MRHNA, CDR2 SNTAGT. This CDR3 comprises 14 residues. V lost 4 bases and J lost 6; bases outside the gene matches: 6. The CDR3 DNA is TGTGCCAGCAGTGTTGTGGGAGGGACCAATGAGCAGTTCTTC. Residues: CASSVVGGTNEQFF.

In the case of this clone: One end of the junction is discordant with germline, which a read error may explain. J is TRBJ1-6 and V is TRBV2, with TRBD1 matching 9 bases. From germline, CDR1 is SNHLY and CDR2 FYNNEI. CDR3 length: 16 amino acids. The CDR3 region has the DNA TGTGCCAGCAGTGGAGCCGGGACAGGGAATAACTCACCCCTCCACTTT. It encodes CASSGAGTGNNSPLHF.

This clone was recorded once. V and J are TRBV3-1 (or the pseudogene TRBV3-2) and TRBJ2-5, with D perhaps TRBD2 (5 bases). Germline V gene data show CDR1 as LGHDT and CDR2 as YNNKEL (reference sequence). The CDR3 runs to 14 residues. Trimming stripped 6 bases from V and 1 base from J, with 12 bases between. The CDR3 sequence is CASRYRGCQETQYF. The CDR3 DNA reads TGTGCCAGCAGGTACCGAGGGTGCCAAGAGACCCAGTACTTC.

The genes are TRBV13 and TRBJ1-3; 7 bases are a match to TRBD1. The germline CDR1 and CDR2 sequences are PRHDT and FYEKMQ (reference sequence). This CDR3 has 15 amino acids. V lost 5 bases to trimming and J lost 6 bases; unmatched junction nucleotides: 10. CDR3 in amino acids: CASSPAGTDLNTIYF. The CDR3 region has the DNA TGTGCCAGCAGCCCAGCCGGGACAGATTTAAACACCATATATTTT.

J is TRBJ2-7 and V is TRBV7-2; 11 bases fit TRBD2. The CDR3 contains 19 residues. Germline CDR1 SGHTA, CDR2 FQGNSA. Trimming removed 5 bases from V and 0 bases from J; junction bases left unmatched: 15. The CDR3 spells CASSPRYRGTSGPSYEQYF. DNA of the CDR3: TGTGCCAGCAGCCCCCGGTATCGGGGGACTAGCGGCCCCTCCTACGAGCAGTACTTC.

This clone appeared a single time. The V and J genes are TRBV11-1 and TRBJ2-6; D ambiguous. The length of the CDR3 is 15 residues. The V end lost 4 bases, the J end lost 0 bases, and 7 bases lay between the germline ends. The germline CDR1 and CDR2 sequences are SGHAT and FQDESV (reference sequence). CDR3 DNA: TGTGCCAGCAGCTCGGGTTACTCTGGGGCCAACGTCCTGACTTTC. It codes for CASSSGYSGANVLTF.

The chain combines TRBV7-3 with TRBJ2-2, with D possibly matching TRBD1 (6 bases). From germline, CDR1 is SGHTA and CDR2 FQGTGA. The CDR3 has 15 amino acids. Trimming took off 3 bases at V and 3 bases at J, with 11 bases between the two ends. Written as DNA, the CDR3 is TGTGCCAGCAGCTTCCAGGGGCCGGACACCGGGGAGCTGTTTTTT. Amino acid sequence: CASSFQGPDTGELFF.

This chain connects TRBV5-5 to TRBJ1-1; TRBD1 matches at 8 bases. The length of the CDR3 is 14 residues. V gave up 4 bases and J gave up 6 bases; unmatched junction bases: 8. The V gene's germline CDR1 is SGHKS and CDR2 YYEKEE (reference sequence). The CDR3: CASSPLGQGPEAFF. The CDR3 nucleotides read TGTGCCAGCAGCCCCCTTGGACAGGGCCCTGAAGCTTTCTTT.

This rearrangement joins TRBV29-1 to TRBJ2-5; D unresolved. Germline CDR1 is SQVTM and CDR2 is ANQGSEA. Trimming stripped 3 bases from V and 6 bases from J, with 17 bases between. The CDR3 has 14 amino acids. The CDR3 region has the DNA TGCAGCGTTGATATAGGTCCCCAGGCGAAGACCCAGTACTTC. Protein: CSVDIGPQAKTQYF. Based on the CDR3 plus reference TRBV29-1 and TRBJ2-5, the full variable domain is SAVISQKPSRDICQRGTSLTIQCQVDSQVTMMFWYRQQPGQSLTLIATANQGSEATYESGFVIDKFPISRPNLTFSTLTVSNMSPEDSSIYLCSVDIGPQAKTQYFGPGTRLLVL.